The 24 T cell receptor beta chains given below trace back to one sample, sequenced in a study of identical twins. MiXCR, run by TCRdb on the 5' RACE reads, gives a single entry per CDR3 protein. The table records around 480,000 distinct CDR3 sequences, more than 13% of them present only once. The same specimen was also included in a second study, on yellow fever vaccine responses in identical twins.

What was sequenced was CD4+ T cells sorted from blood. These receptors came from a woman younger than 35 in good health.

The V gene is TRBV9, the J gene TRBJ2-7; 9 bases fit TRBD1. The CDR3 consists of 15 residues. Germline lookup yields CDR1 SGDLS and CDR2 YYNGEE. V gave up 0 bases and J gave up 5 bases; unmatched junction bases: 6. The CDR3: CASSVGDREMDEQYF. The DNA for the CDR3 is TGTGCCAGCAGCGTAGGGGACAGGGAAATGGACGAGCAGTACTTC.

This clonotype has a handful of counts. J is TRBJ2-2 and V is TRBV9, with no clear D. V was pared by 0 bases and J by 4 bases, with 7 bases between. CDR1 is SGDLS, CDR2 YYNGEE, per germline. The CDR3 runs 14 residues. In nucleotides, the CDR3 is TGTGCCAGCAGCGTAGAAGGGTTCACCGGGGAGCTGTTTTTT. This encodes CASSVEGFTGELFF.

This clonotype was detected a few times. The chain is built from TRBV15 and TRBJ2-3; the D is unclear. Germline CDR1 reads LNHNV; CDR2 reads YYDKDF (reference sequence). The length of the CDR3 is 15 residues. V lost 5 bases to trimming and J lost 3 bases, with 15 bases between them. CDR3 amino acids: CATSGWGTLTDTQYF. The CDR3 region has the DNA TGTGCCACCAGCGGGTGGGGTACGTTGACAGATACGCAGTATTTT.

The CDR3 DNA is TGTGCCAGCAGAGGGCGACTAGCGGGGGAAGCAGATACGCAGTATTTT. Protein sequence: CASRGRLAGEADTQYF. This chain connects TRBV27 to TRBJ2-3; 12 bases line up with TRBD2. The V and J ends lost 6 bases and 4 bases, in that order; junction bases with no gene match: 8. Germline V lookup: CDR1 MNHEY, CDR2 SMNVEV (reference sequence). This CDR3 region has 16 residues.

A few counts support this clonotype. The chain employs TRBV6-2 or TRBV6-3 and TRBJ2-7; D is unresolved. Between the trimmed V and J ends, which lost 4 bases and 6 bases, there was a span of 13 bases. Germline V gene data show CDR1 as MNHEY and CDR2 as SVGEGT. This CDR3 contains 13 residues. DNA of the CDR3: TGTGCCAGCAGTTCGGCTAAACCCCCCGAGCAGTACTTC. Translating gives CASSSAKPPEQYF.

This chain connects TRBV5-1 to TRBJ2-4; a weak D match, TRBD2 (5 bases). Germline V lookup: CDR1 SGHRS, CDR2 YFSETQ. This CDR3 contains 19 residues. V shed 8 bases and J shed 0 bases, with 27 bases lying between them. The CDR3 DNA reads as TGCGCCAGGGACCATCCAAGGTCACAAAGGAGGATAGCCAAAAACATTCAGTACTTC. As protein: CARDHPRSQRRIAKNIQYF.

This clonotype was seen a few times. The V and J genes are TRBV19 and TRBJ1-5, with D unclear. CDR1 and CDR2 from the germline V gene are LNHDA and SQIVND (reference sequence). There are 15 residues in the CDR3. Trimming left V 5 bases short and J 4 bases short, with 15 bases between. The CDR3 nucleotides are TGTGCCAGTAGTCCGGGGAATGTAAAAAATCAGCCCCAGCATTTT. It codes for CASSPGNVKNQPQHF.

This clonotype has a handful of counts. The chain has TRBV5-1 and TRBJ2-7; 9 bases map to TRBD2. J lost 4 bases, V lost 1 base, and 15 bases had no gene match. Germline V gene data show CDR1 as SGHRS and CDR2 as YFSETQ. The CDR3 has 18 amino acids. CDR3 residues: CASSLSTGGVAGVYEQYF. The CDR3 region has the DNA TGCGCCAGCAGCTTGTCCACCGGGGGGGTAGCGGGAGTTTACGAGCAGTACTTC.

This clonotype was seen many times. CDR3 DNA sequence: TGTGCCAGCAGCGCGGGAACCAGAGGGAGCGAGCAGTACTTC. Its translation is CASSAGTRGSEQYF. V and J are TRBV7-9 and TRBJ2-7; weak D call: TRBD2 (6 bases). CDR1 is SEHNR and CDR2 is FQNEAQ in the germline V gene (reference sequence). With 5 bases removed from V and 6 bases from J, the gap between germline ends came to 17 bases. CDR3 length: 14 residues. The full variable domain, with the rest looked up from reference TRBV7-9 and TRBJ2-7, is DTGVSQNPRHKITKRGQNVTFRCDPISEHNRLYWYRQTLGQGPEFLTYFQNEAQLEKSRLLSDRFSAERPKGSFSTLEIQRTEQGDSAMYLCASSAGTRGSEQYFGPGTRLTVT.

A few counts support this clonotype. The CDR3 loop reads CASSARGQGREQFF. The CDR3 nucleotides are TGTGCCAGCAGCGCCAGAGGGCAGGGAAGAGAGCAGTTCTTC. The chain couples TRBV9 to TRBJ2-1, with D tentatively TRBD1 or TRBD2 (5 bases each). The CDR3 length is 14 residues. Per the germline V gene, CDR1 is SGDLS and CDR2 is YYNGEE. V was trimmed by 3 bases and J by 10 bases, leaving 17 bases between them.

This clonotype has just a few counts. The chain recombines TRBV12-3 or TRBV12-4 with TRBJ1-3; D is unresolved. The CDR3 consists of 13 residues. V shed 10 bases and J shed 1 base, with 11 bases lying between them. DNA for the CDR3: TGTGCCACCCCAGACTCATCTGGAAACACCATATATTTT. Protein sequence: CATPDSSGNTIYF.

The gene calls are TRBV10-3 and TRBJ2-7; 10 bases agree with TRBD1. Germline CDR1 is ENHRY and CDR2 is SYGVKD. The CDR3 contains 15 residues. V was pared by 10 bases and J by 2 bases, with 11 bases of the junction left unmatched. As DNA, the CDR3 is TGTGCCACTCAACCGGCCGGGACAGGGGCCTACGAGCAGTACTTC. Translation: CATQPAGTGAYEQYF.

This chain connects TRBV7-2 to TRBJ2-1; D is possibly TRBD1 (5 bases). The germline V gene encodes CDR1 SGHTA and CDR2 FQGNSA. Deletions cut 1 base from V and 9 bases from J, with 13 bases between. CDR3 length: 14 amino acids. The CDR3 loop reads CASSLGFRAGEQFF. CDR3 in DNA: TGTGCCAGCAGCTTAGGTTTCAGGGCTGGTGAGCAGTTCTTC.

This clonotype was found a few times. The chain combines TRBV2 with TRBJ2-1, with 12 positions matching TRBD2. The CDR3 covers 15 residues. The ends lost 5 bases at V and 7 bases at J; junction bases unmatched: 6. Germline-derived CDR1 and CDR2 are SNHLY and FYNNEI. CDR3 loop: CASSPTSGGNNEQFF. CDR3 nucleotides: TGTGCCAGCAGTCCGACTAGCGGGGGTAATAATGAGCAGTTCTTC.

V usage is TRBV28 and J usage is TRBJ2-5, with 7 bases matching TRBD2. Per germline, CDR1 MDHEN and CDR2 SYDVKM. The CDR3 has 14 residues. Unmatched junction bases numbered 9, after V lost 6 bases and J lost 5 bases. CDR3 amino acids: CASSQREGSETQYF. DNA for the CDR3: TGTGCCAGCAGCCAAAGGGAGGGGTCGGAGACCCAGTACTTC.

V and J are TRBV5-1 and TRBJ2-7, with D perhaps matching TRBD1 (6 bases). V shed 4 bases and J shed 4 bases, with 12 bases lying between them. Germline V lookup: CDR1 SGHRS, CDR2 YFSETQ. The CDR3 contains 13 residues. The CDR3 here is CASSQIGQYEQYF. The CDR3 DNA reads as TGCGCCAGCAGCCAAATAGGACAGTACGAGCAGTACTTC.

This chain joins TRBV24-1 and TRBJ2-1; TRBD2 might be the D (6 bases). The CDR3 length is 13 residues. Trimming took off 3 bases at V and 9 bases at J, with 11 bases between the two ends. The V gene's germline CDR1 is KGHDR and CDR2 SFDVKD. The DNA of the CDR3 is TGTGCCACCAGTGATCGGGGGTTCGGTGAGCAGTTCTTC. Its protein product is CATSDRGFGEQFF.

This clonotype was detected only a few times. This chain uses TRBV18 with TRBJ2-5; TRBD2 agrees at 13 bases. Germline CDR1 is KGHSH and CDR2 is LQKENI. The CDR3 is 15 residues long. Losses at the gene ends were 6 bases for V and 4 bases for J; bases not matched to a gene: 5. The DNA for the CDR3 is TGTGCCAGCTCGGCGCGGACTAGCGGGGGAGAGACCCAGTACTTC. It is translated as CASSARTSGGETQYF.

This clonotype was found many times. The CDR3 bases are TGTGCCATCAGTAGGACGGGGACTAGCGGGAGCCCTAGCACAGATACGCAGTATTTT. Translating it yields CAISRTGTSGSPSTDTQYF. The chain is built from TRBV10-3 and TRBJ2-3; 14 nucleotides agree with TRBD2. V was pared by 5 bases and J by 0 bases, with 10 bases of the junction left unmatched. The CDR3 spans 19 residues. The germline CDR1 and CDR2 sequences are ENHRY and SYGVKD.

In this sample, this clonotype turned up many times. The chain carries TRBV12-3 or TRBV12-4 and TRBJ2-3; D remains unclear. Trimming removed 5 bases from V and 1 base from J, with 10 bases in between. CDR3 length: 14 amino acids. The CDR3 coding sequence is TGTGCCAGCAGTCGTCCCCCCCGCACAGATACGCAGTATTTT. Encoded protein: CASSRPPRTDTQYF.

This rearrangement joins TRBV3-1 to TRBJ1-1; weak D call: TRBD1 (5 bases). There are 14 residues in the CDR3. CDR1 and CDR2 from the germline V gene are LGHDT and YNNKEL (reference sequence). Trimming pared 1 base from V and 4 bases from J, leaving 10 bases between. As DNA, the CDR3 is TGTGCCAGCAGCCAAGGGGTGAGGGGCACTGAAGCTTTCTTT. Its translation: CASSQGVRGTEAFF.

In its sample, this clonotype was seen a few times. This chain uses TRBV4-2 with TRBJ2-1; 11 nucleotides line up with TRBD2. The length of the CDR3 is 15 residues. Germline V gene data show CDR1 as LGHNA and CDR2 as YNFKEQ. J gave up 10 bases and V 3 bases, and 8 bases lay outside the gene matches. This CDR3 reads CASSHEGLAVPEQFF. As DNA, the CDR3 is TGTGCCAGCAGCCACGAGGGACTAGCGGTGCCGGAGCAGTTCTTC.

Only a few counts were recorded for this clonotype. The chain links TRBV4-1 to TRBJ2-2; no firm D call. CDR1 and CDR2 from the germline V gene are MGHRA and YSYEKL. This CDR3 has 16 residues. V gave up 4 bases and J gave up 1 base, with 13 bases separating them. CDR3 in DNA: TGCGCCAGCAGCCTTCGCAGTGGGCTGAACACCGGGGAGCTGTTTTTT. It encodes CASSLRSGLNTGELFF.

V is TRBV2 and J is TRBJ1-4; D gene unclear. Germline CDR1 and CDR2: SNHLY and FYNNEI. V lost 4 bases, J lost 8 bases, and 8 bases lay in between. CDR3 length: 12 amino acids. This chain's CDR3 is CASSGDREKLFF. CDR3 DNA sequence: TGTGCCAGCAGTGGAGATAGGGAAAAACTGTTTTTT.